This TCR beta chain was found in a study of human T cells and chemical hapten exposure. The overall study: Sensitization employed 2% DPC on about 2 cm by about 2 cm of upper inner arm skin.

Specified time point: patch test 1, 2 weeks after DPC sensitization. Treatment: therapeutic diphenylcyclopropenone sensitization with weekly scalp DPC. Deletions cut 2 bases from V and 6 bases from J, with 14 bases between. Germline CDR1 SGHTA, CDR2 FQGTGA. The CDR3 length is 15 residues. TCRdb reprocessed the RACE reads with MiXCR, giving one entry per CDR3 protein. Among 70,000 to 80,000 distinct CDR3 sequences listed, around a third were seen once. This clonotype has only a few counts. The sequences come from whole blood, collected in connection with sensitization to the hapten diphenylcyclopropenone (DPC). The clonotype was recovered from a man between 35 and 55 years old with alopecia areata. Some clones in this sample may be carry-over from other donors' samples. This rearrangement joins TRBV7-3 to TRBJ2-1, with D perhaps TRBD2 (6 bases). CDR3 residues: CASSLGTGTLNEQFF. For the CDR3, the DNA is TGTGCCAGCAGCTTAGGCACCGGGACTCTCAATGAGCAGTTCTTC.